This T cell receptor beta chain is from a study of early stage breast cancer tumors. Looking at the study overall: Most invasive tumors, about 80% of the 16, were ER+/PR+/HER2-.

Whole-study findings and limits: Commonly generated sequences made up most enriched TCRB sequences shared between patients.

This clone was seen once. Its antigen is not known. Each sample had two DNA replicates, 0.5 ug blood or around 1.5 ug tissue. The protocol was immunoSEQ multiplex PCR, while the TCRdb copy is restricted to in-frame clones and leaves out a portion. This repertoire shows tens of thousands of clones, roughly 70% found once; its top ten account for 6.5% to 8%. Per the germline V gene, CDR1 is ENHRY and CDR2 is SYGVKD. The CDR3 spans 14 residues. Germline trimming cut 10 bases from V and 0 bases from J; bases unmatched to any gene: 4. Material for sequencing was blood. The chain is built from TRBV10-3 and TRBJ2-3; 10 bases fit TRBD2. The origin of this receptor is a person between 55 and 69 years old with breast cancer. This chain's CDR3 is CATGLAESTDTQYF. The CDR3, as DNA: TGTGCCACCGGACTAGCGGAAAGCACAGATACGCAGTATTTT.